What follows describes a single T cell receptor beta chain. Through a sample-barcoded 5' primer and a J-beta primer mix, a second PCR was run for roughly 7 to 12 cycles. The template-switch adaptor, which had 12 random nucleotides, put a tag on each cDNA molecule. One entry per CDR3 protein, called by TCRdb with MiXCR from the 5' RACE reads. The repertoire has some 1.5 million distinct CDR3 sequences, 28% of them found once; the top ten carry roughly 8%. V shed 6 bases, J shed 4 bases, and the junction held 10 bases outside the gene matches. The CDR3 contains 16 residues. Germline CDR1 is SGHTA and CDR2 is FQGNSA. Peripheral blood was drawn, around 9.3 milliliters per donor. This sample was taken from a study of blood T cells in healthy people across ages.

Input material: blood. This chain connects TRBV7-2 to TRBJ2-4; 9 nucleotides match TRBD2. The clonotype originates from a woman aged 30 to 39 in good health. The CDR3 spells CASRSGASGNKNIQYF. As DNA, the CDR3 is TGTGCCAGCAGGTCAGGGGCTAGCGGGAATAAAAACATTCAGTACTTC.